This T cell receptor beta chain was observed in a study of T cell responses to AZD1222 COVID-19 vaccine. Findings and limits, study-wide: The peak T cell response came first, and repertoires were sampled only after it. Reportedly, nearly half the spike-specific TCRs target unmutated variant regions.

A word on this clone: The antigen is undetermined.

Second doses that came at about 4 or about 12 weeks were put together. TCRdb keeps only in-frame clones here, not all; method: immunoSEQ multiplex PCR. The sample consists of approximately 190,000 clones, around 93% of them appearing once. Source: peripheral blood, taken 28 days after the second AZD1222 dose. The sequence derives from an adult who received the AZD1222 COVID-19 vaccine.

The CDR3: CASVGTNQPQHF. As DNA, the CDR3 is TGTGCCAGTGTAGGTACCAATCAGCCCCAGCATTTT. The chain employs TRBV21-1 and TRBJ1-5. TRBV21-1 has pseudogene status. This CDR3 is 12 amino acids long.